This TCR beta chain comes out of a study of identical twins. Study results and caveats: The authors drew conclusions from cross-sectional statistical analysis rather than following the same donors. Out-of-frame beta sequences exhibited a weaker degree of excess twin sharing.

TCRdb called the 5' RACE reads again in MiXCR, with one record for every CDR3 protein. The sample lists about 810,000 distinct CDR3 sequences, approximately 13% occurring once. Germline lookup yields CDR1 SEHNR and CDR2 FQNEAQ (reference sequence). V was cut by 3 bases and J by 1 base, with 6 bases left in between. The CDR3 contains 13 residues. This clonotype was seen many times. The antigen remains undetermined. In addition, the sample was reused for a study of yellow fever vaccine responses in identical twins.

This chain connects TRBV7-9 to TRBJ1-1; D unresolved. The TCR was taken from a woman under 30 in good health. The sample taken for sequencing was PBMCs. CDR3 DNA sequence: TGTGCCAGCAGCTTCGGGGAGAACACTGAAGCTTTCTTT. This translates into CASSFGENTEAFF.